Listed below are T cell receptor beta chains from one sample, sequenced in a study of cytomegalovirus exposure and HLA in healthy donors. Generated by immunoSEQ multiplex PCR, the TCRdb table keeps only in-frame clones and is missing some. This sample's table has 150,000 to 200,000 clones. Input material: PBMCs. The receptors here all came from a man aged 25-45 years in good health and CMV-seronegative. The CDR3 runs from the conserved cysteine through the conserved F or W. The order of the fields is J gene, V gene, D gene, CDR3 DNA, CDR3 protein. A D gene is named only where the DNA matches it firmly.

j_call: TRBJ1-2
v_call: TRBV6-1
d_call: TRBD1
cdr3_nt: TGTGCCAGCAGTGGGGACAGGGGAAGCGGGAAAAACTATGGCTACACCTTC
cdr3_aa: CASSGDRGSGKNYGYTF

j_call: TRBJ2-7
v_call: TRBV13
d_call: TRBD2
cdr3_nt: TGTGCCAGCAGCTACGGGACTAGCGGCCGCTCCTACGAGCAGTACTTC
cdr3_aa: CASSYGTSGRSYEQYF

j_call: TRBJ2-1
v_call: TRBV21-1
d_call: -
cdr3_nt: TGTGCCAGCAGCAGGGTAAGATCAGGGTCCAATGAGCAGTTCTTC
cdr3_aa: CASSRVRSGSNEQFF

j_call: TRBJ2-3
v_call: TRBV27
d_call: TRBD2
cdr3_nt: TGTGCCAGCAGACCCGGCACTAGCGGGATAACAGATACGCAGTATTTT
cdr3_aa: CASRPGTSGITDTQYF

j_call: TRBJ1-1
v_call: TRBV11-2
d_call: TRBD1
cdr3_nt: TGTGCCAGCAGCTATCTGACAGGGGGGAACACTGAAGCTTTCTTT
cdr3_aa: CASSYLTGGNTEAFF

j_call: TRBJ2-5
v_call: TRBV6-5
d_call: TRBD2
cdr3_nt: TGTGCCAGCAGTTACTTCACTAGCGGGATTGTAGAGACCCAGTACTTC
cdr3_aa: CASSYFTSGIVETQYF

j_call: TRBJ2-2
v_call: TRBV19
d_call: TRBD1
cdr3_nt: TGTGCCAGTATCAACGACAGGGTAGCCGGGGAGCTGTTTTTT
cdr3_aa: CASINDRVAGELFF

j_call: TRBJ2-1
v_call: TRBV11-2
d_call: TRBD2
cdr3_nt: TGTGCCAGTCTAGCGGGAGGGCTAGGGGAGCAGTTCTTC
cdr3_aa: CASLAGGLGEQFF

j_call: TRBJ2-7
v_call: TRBV6-1
d_call: -
cdr3_nt: TGTGCCAGCAGTGAACTTCAGGGGACCTCCTACGAGCAGTACTTC
cdr3_aa: CASSELQGTSYEQYF

j_call: TRBJ2-1
v_call: TRBV27
d_call: TRBD2
cdr3_nt: TGTGCCAGCAATCAAAGGACTAGCGGCGCCAATGAGCAGTTCTTC
cdr3_aa: CASNQRTSGANEQFF

j_call: TRBJ2-7
v_call: TRBV5-1
d_call: -
cdr3_nt: TGCGCCAGCAGCCCCATAACCGGCCCAGGGTACGAGCAGTACTTC
cdr3_aa: CASSPITGPGYEQYF